This T cell receptor beta chain derives from a study of Graves' ophthalmopathy and Graves' hyperthyroidism. The table lists this clonotype with many counts. Ophthalmopathy donors' eye disease showed moderate-to-severe activity, CAS of at least 3, NOSPECS of at least 4 and duration under 3 months. Additional autoimmune diseases, uncontrolled infections, pregnancy or lactation disqualified patients. Sampling around 9.8 ml of fresh peripheral blood provided the PBMCs. Between the trimmed V and J ends, which lost 4 bases and 5 bases, there was a span of 11 bases. Germline CDR1 is MNHNS and CDR2 is SASEGT. CDR3 length equals 13 residues. Amplification targeted the TCR beta CDR3 regions, with RNA transcripts as the source material. First-round RT-PCR used HTBI primers; second-round multiplex PCR followed. Via MiXCR, TCRdb re-called the multiplex PCR reads, giving one row per CDR3 protein. Of some 200,000 distinct CDR3 sequences in the sample, 25% to 30% were seen once.

The sequenced sample was peripheral blood. The gene calls are TRBV6-1 and TRBJ2-5, with D possibly TRBD2 on 5 matching bases. The TCR originated in a man in his forties or fifties with Graves' ophthalmopathy. The CDR3 is CASSGREYETQYF. CDR3 nucleotide sequence: TGTGCCAGCAGTGGACGGGAATACGAGACCCAGTACTTC.